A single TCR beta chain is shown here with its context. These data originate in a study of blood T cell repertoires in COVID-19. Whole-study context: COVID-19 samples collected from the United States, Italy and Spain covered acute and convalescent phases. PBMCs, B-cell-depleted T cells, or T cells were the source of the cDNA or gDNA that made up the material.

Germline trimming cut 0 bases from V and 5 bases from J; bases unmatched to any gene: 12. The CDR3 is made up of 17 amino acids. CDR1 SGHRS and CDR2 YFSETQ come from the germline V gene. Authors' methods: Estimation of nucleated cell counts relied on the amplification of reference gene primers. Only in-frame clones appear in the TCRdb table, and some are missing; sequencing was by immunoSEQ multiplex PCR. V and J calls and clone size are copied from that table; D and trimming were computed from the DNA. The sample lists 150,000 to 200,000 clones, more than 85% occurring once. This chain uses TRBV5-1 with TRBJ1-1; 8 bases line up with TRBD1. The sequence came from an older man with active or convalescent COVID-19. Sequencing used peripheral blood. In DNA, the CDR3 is TGCGCCAGCAGCTTGGTCTCGGGACAGGTGGCGGTAACTGAAGCTTTCTTT. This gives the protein CASSLVSGQVAVTEAFF. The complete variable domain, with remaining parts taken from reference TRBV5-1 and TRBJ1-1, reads KAGVTQTPRYLIKTRGQQVTLSCSPISGHRSVSWYQQTPGQGLQFLFEYFSETQRNKGNFPGRFSGRQFSNSRSEMNVSTLELGDSALYLCASSLVSGQVAVTEAFFGQGTRLTVV.